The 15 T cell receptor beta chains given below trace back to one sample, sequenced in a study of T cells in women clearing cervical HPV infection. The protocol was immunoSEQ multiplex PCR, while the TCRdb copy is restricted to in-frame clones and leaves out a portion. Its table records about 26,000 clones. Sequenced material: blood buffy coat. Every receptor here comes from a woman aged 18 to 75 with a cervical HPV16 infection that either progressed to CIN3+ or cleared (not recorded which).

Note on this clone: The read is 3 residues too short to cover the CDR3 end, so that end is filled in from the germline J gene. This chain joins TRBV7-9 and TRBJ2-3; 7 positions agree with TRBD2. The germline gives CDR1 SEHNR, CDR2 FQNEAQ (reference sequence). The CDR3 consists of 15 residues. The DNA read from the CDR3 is TGTGCCAGCAGTAGGGAAGGGGAGGGCAATCAGCCG. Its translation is CASSREGEGNQP. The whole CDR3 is CASSREGEGNQPQYF.

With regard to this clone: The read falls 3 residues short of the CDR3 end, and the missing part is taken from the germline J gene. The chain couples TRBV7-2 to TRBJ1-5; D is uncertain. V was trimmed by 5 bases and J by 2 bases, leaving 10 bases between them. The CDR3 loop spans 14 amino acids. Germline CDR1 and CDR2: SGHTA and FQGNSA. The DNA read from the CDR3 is TGTGCCAGCAGCGTCTACAGTGGCAATCAGCCC. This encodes CASSVYSGNQP. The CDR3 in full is CASSVYSGNQPQHF.

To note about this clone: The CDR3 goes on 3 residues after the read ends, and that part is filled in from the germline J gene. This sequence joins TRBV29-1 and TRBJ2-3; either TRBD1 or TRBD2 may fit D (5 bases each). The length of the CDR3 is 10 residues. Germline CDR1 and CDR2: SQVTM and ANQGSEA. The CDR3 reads CSVRGETQYF. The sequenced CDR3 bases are TGCAGCGTCAGAGGGGAGACG.

The CDR3 sequence is CASSLPTVKNTEAFF. Incomplete CDR3 DNA: TGTGCCAGCAGCCTCCCGACTGTGAAGAACACTGAA. This chain connects TRBV5-4 to TRBJ1-1, with D unclear. The DNA ends 3 residues before the CDR3 does, and the rest of the CDR3 is filled in from the germline J gene. Per germline, CDR1 SGHNT and CDR2 YYREEE (reference sequence). V was trimmed by 4 bases and J by 1 base, leaving 14 bases between them. CDR3 size: 15 residues.

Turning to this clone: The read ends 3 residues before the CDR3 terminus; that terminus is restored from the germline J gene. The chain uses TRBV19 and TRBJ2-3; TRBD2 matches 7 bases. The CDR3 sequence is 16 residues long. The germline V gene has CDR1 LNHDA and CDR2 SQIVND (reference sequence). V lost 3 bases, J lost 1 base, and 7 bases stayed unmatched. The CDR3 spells CASSIGLEIGTDTQYF. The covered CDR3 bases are TGTGCCAGTAGTATCGGACTAGAAATAGGCACAGATACG.

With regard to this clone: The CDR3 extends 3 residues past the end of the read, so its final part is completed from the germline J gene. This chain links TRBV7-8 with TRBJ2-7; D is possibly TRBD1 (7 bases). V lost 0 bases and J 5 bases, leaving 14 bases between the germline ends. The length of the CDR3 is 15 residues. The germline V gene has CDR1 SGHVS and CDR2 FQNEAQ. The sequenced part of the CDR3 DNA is TGTGCCAGCAGCTTAGCGACCCAGGGGGGCCACGAG. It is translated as CASSLATQGGHE. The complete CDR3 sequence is CASSLATQGGHEQYF.

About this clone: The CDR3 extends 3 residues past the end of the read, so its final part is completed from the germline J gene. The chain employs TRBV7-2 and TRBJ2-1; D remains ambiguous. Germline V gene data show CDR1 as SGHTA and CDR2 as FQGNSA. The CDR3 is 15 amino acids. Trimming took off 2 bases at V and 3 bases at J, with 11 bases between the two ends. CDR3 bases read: TGTGCCAGCAGCTTAAGGCCTGCCAACTACAATGAG. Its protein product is CASSLRPANYNE. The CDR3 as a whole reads CASSLRPANYNEQFF.

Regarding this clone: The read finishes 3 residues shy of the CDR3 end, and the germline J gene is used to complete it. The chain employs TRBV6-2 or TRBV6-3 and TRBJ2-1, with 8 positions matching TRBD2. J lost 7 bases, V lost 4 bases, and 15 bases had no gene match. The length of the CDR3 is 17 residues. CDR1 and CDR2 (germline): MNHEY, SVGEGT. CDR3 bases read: TGTGCCAGCAGTTCGCGTCGGGCGGGGGGTATTTCAAATGAG. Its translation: CASSSRRAGGISNE. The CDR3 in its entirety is CASSSRRAGGISNEQFF.

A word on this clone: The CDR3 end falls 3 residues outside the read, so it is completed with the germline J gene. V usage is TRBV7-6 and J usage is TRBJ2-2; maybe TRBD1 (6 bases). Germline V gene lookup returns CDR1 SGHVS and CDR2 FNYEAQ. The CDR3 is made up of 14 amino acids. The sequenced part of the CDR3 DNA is TGTGCCAGCAGCTTTGGTCAGGGGAATTCACCG. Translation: CASSFGQGNSP. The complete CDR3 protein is CASSFGQGNSPLFF.

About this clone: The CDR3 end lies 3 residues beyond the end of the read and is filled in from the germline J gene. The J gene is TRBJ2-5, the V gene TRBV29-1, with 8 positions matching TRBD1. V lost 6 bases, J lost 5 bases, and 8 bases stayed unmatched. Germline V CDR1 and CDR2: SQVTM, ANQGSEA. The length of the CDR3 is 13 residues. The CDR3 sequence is CSVAGQVGETQYF. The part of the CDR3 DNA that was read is TGCAGCGTGGCGGGACAGGTTGGGGAGACC.

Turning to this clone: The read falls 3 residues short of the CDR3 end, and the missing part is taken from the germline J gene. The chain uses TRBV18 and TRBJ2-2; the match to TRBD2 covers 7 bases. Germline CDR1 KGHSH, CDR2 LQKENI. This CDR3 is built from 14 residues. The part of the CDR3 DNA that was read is TGTGCCAGCTCACCGGGGGGGATGGGATCACCG. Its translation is CASSPGGMGSP. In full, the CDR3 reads CASSPGGMGSPLFF.

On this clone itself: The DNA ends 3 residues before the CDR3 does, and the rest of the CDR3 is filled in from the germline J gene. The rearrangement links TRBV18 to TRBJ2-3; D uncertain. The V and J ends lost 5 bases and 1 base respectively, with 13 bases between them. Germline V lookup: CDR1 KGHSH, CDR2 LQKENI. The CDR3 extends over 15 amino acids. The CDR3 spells CASSFALLGTDTQYF. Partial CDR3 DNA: TGTGCCAGCTCATTCGCGTTGCTGGGCACAGATACG. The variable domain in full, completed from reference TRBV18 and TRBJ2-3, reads NAGVMQNPRHLVRRRGQEARLRCSPMKGHSHVYWYRQLPEEGLKFMVYLQKENIIDESGMPKERFSAEFPKEGPSILRIQQVVRGDSAAYFCASSFALLGTDTQYFGPGTRLTVL.

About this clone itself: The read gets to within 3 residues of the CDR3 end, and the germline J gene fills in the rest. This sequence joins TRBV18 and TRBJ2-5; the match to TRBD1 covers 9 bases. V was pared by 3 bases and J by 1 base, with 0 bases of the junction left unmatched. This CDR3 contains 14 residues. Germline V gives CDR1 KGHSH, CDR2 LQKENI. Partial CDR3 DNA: TGTGCCAGCTCACCGACAGGGGGCCAAGAGACC. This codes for CASSPTGGQET. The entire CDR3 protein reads CASSPTGGQETQYF.

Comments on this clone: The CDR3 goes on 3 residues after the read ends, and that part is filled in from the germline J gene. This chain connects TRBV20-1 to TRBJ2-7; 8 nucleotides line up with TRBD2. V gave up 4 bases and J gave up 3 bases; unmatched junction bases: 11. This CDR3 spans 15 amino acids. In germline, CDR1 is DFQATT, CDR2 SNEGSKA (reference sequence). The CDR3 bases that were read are TGCAGTGCTATTCCCGGGGGGGTGGGGGACTACGAG. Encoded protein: CSAIPGGVGDYE. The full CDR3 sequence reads CSAIPGGVGDYEQYF.

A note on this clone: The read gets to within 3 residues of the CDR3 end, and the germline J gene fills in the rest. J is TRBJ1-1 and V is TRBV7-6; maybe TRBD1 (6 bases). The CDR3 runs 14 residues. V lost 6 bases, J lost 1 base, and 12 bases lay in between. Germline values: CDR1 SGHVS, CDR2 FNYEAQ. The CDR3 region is CASSAGHSNTEAFF. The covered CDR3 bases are TGTGCCAGCAGTGCGGGACACTCGAACACTGAA.